This T cell receptor (beta chain) came from a study of regulatory T cells in long-lasting Graves disease. Study-wide results and caveats: Favoring TRBV28, TRBJ1-2 and TRBJ2-5 was a feature seen in persistent disease. Accuracy was perhaps lowered by the small sample size.

Assembly of TCR beta libraries relied on iRepertoire HTBI primers together with Arm-PCR of CDR3 regions. Via MiXCR, TCRdb re-called the multiplex PCR reads, giving one row per CDR3 protein. The sample lists 390,000 or so distinct CDR3 sequences, less than 30% occurring once. Documented time point: persistent/refractory GD, antithyroid drugs over 5 years with positive TRAb. RNA extracted from PBMCs served as the sequencing template. The CDR3 loop spans 17 amino acids. With 2 bases removed from V and 7 bases from J, the gap between germline ends came to 20 bases. Per the germline V gene, CDR1 is KGHDR and CDR2 is SFDVKD. To note about this clonotype: Its matching antigen is unknown.

V is TRBV24-1 and J is TRBJ2-1; D assignment may be TRBD1 or TRBD2 (5 bases each). Material: peripheral blood mononuclear cells (PBMCs), obtained when the disease was refractory, from a patient treated with antithyroid drugs. The TCR originated in a woman in her thirties or forties with Graves disease. Written as DNA, the CDR3 is TGTGCCACCAGTGATTCCGACCGGGACCTCTTGGGAAATGAGCAGTTCTTC. It codes for CATSDSDRDLLGNEQFF.